The following is a TCR beta chain sequence with its context. Its antigen target is currently unknown. Base qualities are not recorded, but no much larger clone differs from it by a single base. The data are from a study of blood T cell repertoires in COVID-19 (dated by TCRdb to 2020 to 2022). For context, the study as a whole: Samples from collaborators originated in the United States, Italy and Spain and spanned both the acute and convalescent phases of COVID-19. The material from the prospective study consisted of cDNA or gDNA derived from T cells, B-cell-depleted T cells, or PBMCs. Subjects who had been exposed to COVID-19, were actively infected with it, or had recovered from it provided the deeply sampled blood TCRbeta repertoires that made up the dataset. The repertoires were released in a freely available public database meant as a resource for research on the immune response to SARS-CoV-2. The samples were drawn from the first 160 participants of the ongoing ImmuneRACE study and from over a thousand subjects provided by 6 global collaborators. A de-identified subject ID, COVID-19 status, age in years and sex were almost always included in the sample metadata. Where HLA class I and class II types were available, the types were taken from metadata supplied by the sample provider, not from assay-based typing.

The immunoSEQ Assay, a bias-controlled multiplex PCR, was used to amplify TCRbeta CDR3 regions from genomic DNA. Concerning the study's data processing: Nucleated cell counts per sample were estimated from amplification of reference gene primers within the assay. To quantify the absolute abundance of each unique TCRbeta CDR3 rearrangement, sequence reads were collapsed and filtered. Productive Simpson clonality was computed per sample as the square root of Simpson's diversity index over productive rearrangements. TCRdb stores this immuneACCESS table with in-frame sequences only. Part of the clones is absent; in the studies checked, under half of the shortfall reflects unresolved V genes, and no reason is known for the rest. V and J calls and clone size follow that table, whereas D and trimming were derived from the DNA. The sample table holds 130,000 to 150,000 clones, of which just under 85% were seen once. The ten largest clones capture roughly 2.9% of the sample.

Here is what the overall study found, with its caveats: How much clinical and demographic metadata was included differed by source and by participant, and the metadata was provided uncurated.

The collaborating institutions used their own protocols to collect whole blood in K2EDTA tubes. For TCRbeta analysis, collaborator samples were shipped as frozen whole blood, as isolated PBMCs, or as DNA extracted from either sample type. Looking up the germline V gene yields CDR1 SGHDT and CDR2 YYEEEE. V is reduced by 0 bases and J by 4 bases, leaving a spacing of 8 bases between them. The CDR3, cysteine through phenylalanine, is 14 amino acids long. The DNA shown is the 42-base CDR3, in frame from base 1. Recombination linked TRBV5-6 to TRBJ1-3; the D gene is perhaps TRBD1, from 6 matching bases. The clonotype was recovered from a woman between 40 and 55 years old with active or convalescent COVID-19. The sequenced sample was peripheral blood. The nucleotides read TGTGCCAGCAGCTTGGCCAGGGGCGGAAACACCATATATTTT. Its amino acids are CASSLARGGNTIYF. The reference TRBV5-6 and TRBJ1-3 proteins fill in what lies around the CDR3, so the full variable domain reads DAGVTQSPTHLIKTRGQQVTLRCSPKSGHDTVSWYQQALGQGPQFIFQYYEEEERQRGNFPDRFSGHQFPNYSSELNVNALLLGDSALYLCASSLARGGNTIYFGEGSWLTVV.